This is a list of T cell receptor beta chains from one sample in a study of shared clonotypes between healthy human individuals. Only in-frame clones appear in the TCRdb table, and some are missing; sequencing was by immunoSEQ multiplex PCR. This table has millions of clones, approximately 94% appearing once. The sequenced material came from naive CD8+ T cells sorted from blood. Receptor source: a man between 18 and 29 years old in good health. The CDR3 runs from the conserved cysteine through the conserved F or W. A D gene is named only where the DNA matches it firmly. Size tells how often a clone was seen (once, few, many) or the class of an expanded clone, and some rows leave it out.

- | TRBJ2-1 | - | 12 | TRBV7-9 | CASSGADGEQFF | TGTGCCAGCAGCGGAGCCGACGGGGAGCAGTTCTTC
- | TRBJ2-7 | - | 13 | TRBV7-8 | CASSSRASYEQYF | TGTGCCAGCAGCTCCCGGGCCTCCTACGAGCAGTACTTC
- | TRBJ1-5 | once | 12 | TRBV19 | CASRVGGQPQHF | TGTGCCAGTAGGGTTGGCGGTCAGCCCCAGCATTTT
- | TRBJ1-5 | - | 13 | TRBV27 | CASSPGQNQPQHF | TGTGCCAGCAGTCCAGGGCAGAATCAGCCCCAGCATTTT
- | TRBJ1-6 | - | 19 | TRBV28 | CASSLPGLDRSSYNSPLHF | TGTGCCAGCAGTTTGCCGGGACTCGACCGAAGCTCCTATAATTCACCCCTCCACTTT
- | TRBJ2-7 | - | 13 | TRBV6-1 | CASGGGGTWEQYF | TGTGCCAGCGGTGGTGGCGGGACTTGGGAGCAGTACTTC
- | TRBJ1-1 | - | 15 | TRBV4-1 | CASSHPVGGDTEAFF | TGCGCCAGCAGCCACCCGGTTGGGGGGGACACTGAAGCTTTCTTT
TRBD2 | TRBJ2-3 | - | 16 | TRBV6-1 | CASSERLAGEADTQYF | TGTGCCAGCAGTGAAAGGCTAGCGGGGGAGGCAGATACGCAGTATTTT
TRBD2 | TRBJ2-3 | - | 16 | TRBV7-9 | CASSFQLAVSTDTQYF | TGTGCCAGCAGCTTTCAGCTAGCGGTTAGCACAGATACGCAGTATTTT
- | TRBJ1-1 | - | 15 | TRBV19 | CASSPRGESNTEAFF | TGTGCCAGTAGTCCTCGGGGAGAGTCGAACACTGAAGCTTTCTTT
- | TRBJ2-5 | - | 15 | TRBV4-1 | CASRPGTPSQETQYF | TGCGCCAGCAGGCCCGGGACTCCATCCCAAGAGACCCAGTACTTC
- | TRBJ2-7 | few | 13 | TRBV4-3 | CASSQGLAYEQYF | TGCGCCAGCAGCCAAGGGCTAGCCTACGAGCAGTACTTC
TRBD1 | TRBJ1-1 | - | 15 | TRBV12-5 | CASGTGQGARTEAFF | TGTGCTAGTGGTACCGGACAGGGCGCCCGCACTGAAGCTTTCTTT
TRBD1 | TRBJ2-7 | - | 17 | TRBV7-6 | CASSPRPGTGYAYEQYF | TGTGCCAGCAGCCCCCGTCCCGGGACAGGGTACGCCTACGAGCAGTACTTC
- | TRBJ2-7 | - | 13 | TRBV7-8 | CASSLAAYHEQYF | TGTGCCAGCAGCTTAGCCGCCTATCACGAGCAGTACTTC
- | TRBJ1-2 | - | 14 | TRBV27 | CASSPIGASEGYTF | TGTGCCAGCAGTCCCATAGGGGCCTCGGAAGGCTACACCTTC
TRBD1 | TRBJ1-4 | - | 16 | TRBV5-1 | CASSLGPGTGDEKLFF | TGCGCCAGCAGCTTGGGCCCCGGGACAGGGGATGAAAAACTGTTTTTT
TRBD1 | TRBJ1-1 | - | 15 | TRBV27 | CASRFSQGAAAEAFF | TGTGCCAGCAGATTCTCGCAGGGGGCGGCGGCTGAAGCTTTCTTT
TRBD2 | TRBJ2-7 | - | 16 | TRBV7-9 | CASSVDQAGGTYEQYF | TGTGCCAGCAGCGTAGATCAAGCGGGAGGCACCTACGAGCAGTACTTC
TRBD2 | TRBJ2-7 | - | 14 | TRBV19 | CASSAGLVGYEQYF | TGTGCCAGTAGCGCGGGACTAGTGGGCTACGAGCAGTACTTC
TRBD1 | TRBJ1-1 | - | 13 | TRBV29-1 | CSADREENTEAFF | TGCAGCGCCGACAGGGAAGAGAACACTGAAGCTTTCTTT
TRBD1 | TRBJ1-4 | - | 18 | TRBV9 | CASSGTGTGEIANEKLFF | TGTGCCAGCAGCGGGACCGGGACAGGGGAAATAGCTAATGAAAAACTGTTTTTT
TRBD1 | TRBJ1-1 | - | 12 | TRBV5-6 | CASRQGNAEAFF | TGTGCCAGTAGACAGGGGAACGCTGAAGCTTTCTTT
- | TRBJ2-1 | - | 12 | TRBV27 | CASRAEDNEQFF | TGTGCCAGCAGGGCCGAGGACAATGAGCAGTTCTTC
TRBD2 | TRBJ2-7 | - | 17 | TRBV9 | CASSVGGGVPNDYEQYF | TGTGCCAGCAGCGTAGGGGGAGGGGTGCCCAACGACTACGAGCAGTACTTC
TRBD1 | TRBJ1-3 | - | 15 | TRBV6-1 | CASSADRGLGNTIYF | TGTGCCAGCAGTGCCGACAGGGGGCTAGGAAACACCATATATTTT
- | TRBJ1-1 | - | 13 | TRBV29-1 | CSADPRGSTEAFF | TGCAGCGCCGACCCTCGGGGGAGCACTGAAGCTTTCTTT
- | TRBJ2-1 | - | 14 | TRBV7-9 | CASSLPGDGNEQFF | TGTGCCAGCAGCTTACCAGGGGACGGCAATGAGCAGTTCTTC
- | TRBJ2-2 | - | 15 | TRBV28 | CASSPGPTNTGELFF | TGTGCCAGCAGCCCCGGACCGACGAACACCGGGGAGCTGTTTTTT
- | TRBJ1-2 | - | 15 | TRBV4-1 | CASSPRLDGSYGYTF | TGCGCCAGCAGCCCCCGACTTGATGGGAGCTATGGCTACACCTTC
- | TRBJ1-2 | - | 16 | TRBV7-2 | CASSLVPGHPAYGYTF | TGTGCCAGCAGCTTAGTTCCGGGACACCCAGCCTATGGCTACACCTTC
TRBD2 | TRBJ2-2 | - | 18 | TRBV7-3 | CASSPQRGASSNTGELFF | TGTGCCAGCAGCCCCCAGCGGGGGGCGTCTTCGAACACCGGGGAGCTGTTTTTT
- | TRBJ1-1 | - | 14 | TRBV10-3 | CAISRPEGPPEAFF | TGTGCCATCAGTCGCCCTGAGGGGCCGCCTGAAGCTTTCTTT
- | TRBJ1-4 | - | 15 | TRBV6-5 | CASGADPATNEKLFF | TGTGCCAGCGGGGCGGATCCCGCAACTAATGAAAAACTGTTTTTT
- | TRBJ1-1 | - | 14 | TRBV14 | CASSQEGWEVEAFF | TGTGCCAGCAGCCAAGAAGGGTGGGAGGTTGAAGCTTTCTTT
- | TRBJ2-1 | - | 17 | TRBV27 | CATSNLLVAGGGNEQFF | TGTGCCACCTCAAACCTCTTAGTGGCGGGTGGAGGAAATGAGCAGTTCTTC
- | TRBJ1-1 | - | 17 | TRBV29-1 | CSVEESGKGGLGTEAFF | TGCAGCGTTGAGGAGTCAGGGAAGGGAGGTTTGGGCACTGAAGCTTTCTTT
- | TRBJ2-1 | - | 14 | TRBV5-5 | CASSLAGPEYEQFF | TGTGCCAGCAGCTTGGCGGGCCCTGAATATGAGCAGTTCTTC
- | TRBJ1-4 | - | 13 | TRBV29-1 | CSVEVTGNEKLFF | TGCAGCGTTGAAGTTACAGGGAATGAAAAACTGTTTTTT
TRBD1 | TRBJ2-7 | - | 13 | TRBV30 | CAWSLDREYEQYF | TGTGCCTGGAGTCTCGACAGGGAATACGAGCAGTACTTC
TRBD1 | TRBJ2-7 | - | 14 | TRBV27 | CASSVTGGVYEQYF | TGTGCCAGCAGTGTGACAGGGGGCGTTTACGAGCAGTACTTC
- | TRBJ2-7 | - | 11 | TRBV27 | CASSQGREQYF | TGTGCCAGCAGCCAGGGTCGCGAGCAGTACTTC
TRBD1 | TRBJ2-7 | - | 15 | TRBV6-5 | CASSYEPGQNYEQYF | TGTGCCAGCAGTTACGAGCCGGGACAGAACTACGAGCAGTACTTC
- | TRBJ1-5 | - | 17 | TRBV19 | CASSIDLEGFGNQPQHF | TGTGCCAGTAGTATAGATCTTGAGGGGTTCGGCAATCAGCCCCAGCATTTT
TRBD1 | TRBJ2-7 | once | 14 | TRBV5-6 | CASSYGTGGYEQYF | TGTGCCAGCAGCTATGGGACAGGGGGATACGAGCAGTACTTC
- | TRBJ2-7 | - | 15 | TRBV11-2 | CASSWGPSEQYEQYF | TGTGCCAGCAGCTGGGGCCCTAGCGAGCAATACGAGCAGTACTTC
- | TRBJ2-1 | - | 17 | TRBV19 | CASSIERDREDYNEQFF | TGTGCCAGTAGTATAGAGCGGGACCGAGAAGACTACAATGAGCAGTTCTTC
- | TRBJ2-1 | - | 11 | TRBV19 | CASSGGNEQFF | TGTGCCAGTAGTGGGGGGAATGAGCAGTTCTTC
- | TRBJ2-1 | once | 16 | TRBV15 | CATSRARGNSYNEQFF | TGTGCCACCAGCAGAGCCAGGGGCAATTCCTACAATGAGCAGTTCTTC
TRBD1 | TRBJ1-1 | - | 13 | TRBV27 | CASSQPGTAEAFF | TGTGCCAGCAGTCAGCCAGGGACAGCTGAAGCTTTCTTT